The rows below give T cell receptor beta chains drawn from one sample of a study of PD-1 blockade in classical Hodgkin lymphoma. Libraries were prepared by immunoSEQ multiplex PCR; TCRdb keeps only in-frame clonotypes and omits some of them. The table has approximately 30,000 clones, about four fifths seen once. Material: peripheral blood mononuclear cells (PBMCs), obtained before the fourth cycle of nivolumab. Every receptor here comes from a human donor with classical Hodgkin lymphoma. The CDR3 runs from the conserved cysteine through the conserved F or W. A D gene is named only where the DNA matches it firmly. Rows give clone size only sometimes, using once, few, many, or a class for an expanded clone.

few	TRBV5-5	TRBD2	TRBJ2-2	CASSLALTSGKNTGELFF	TGTGCCAGCAGCTTGGCCTTGACTAGCGGGAAGAACACCGGGGAGCTGTTTTTT
-	TRBV6-1	TRBD1	TRBJ2-7	CASTEQGRSYEQYF	TGTGCCAGCACCGAACAGGGGCGGTCCTACGAGCAGTATTTC
-	TRBV6-1	-	TRBJ2-7	CASSESLVEQYF	TGTGCCAGCAGTGAGTCCTTGGTCGAGCAGTACTTC
-	TRBV10-2	-	TRBJ2-7	CASTLGDAHEQYF	TGCGCCAGCACCCTCGGAGACGCGCACGAGCAGTACTTC
-	TRBV2	TRBD1	TRBJ1-1	CASSYNRGQPTEAFF	TGTGCCAGCAGTTATAACAGGGGGCAACCCACTGAAGCTTTCTTT
-	TRBV6-4	-	TRBJ2-1	CASSEDSYNEQFF	TGTGCCAGCAGTGAGGACTCCTACAATGAGCAGTTCTTC
-	TRBV27	TRBD1	TRBJ1-2	CASSYFWQGVGYGYTF	TGTGCCAGCAGTTACTTTTGGCAGGGGGTGGGCTATGGCTACACCTTC
few	TRBV28	-	TRBJ1-2	CASSLGGRLIGYTF	TGTGCCAGCAGTTTGGGAGGAAGATTGATTGGCTACACCTTC
-	TRBV28	-	TRBJ1-5	CASSREWGEDQPQHF	TGTGCCAGCAGCCGTGAGTGGGGCGAGGATCAGCCCCAGCATTTT
-	TRBV2	-	TRBJ2-7	CASSARETYEQYF	TGTGCCAGCAGTGCCAGGGAGACCTACGAGCAGTACTTC
-	TRBV5-1	TRBD2	TRBJ2-7	CASSREGRGSEQYF	TGCGCCAGCAGCCGAGAGGGGAGGGGTAGTGAGCAGTACTTC
-	TRBV27	TRBD2	TRBJ2-1	CASRFRGGLYNEQFF	TGTGCCAGCAGATTCCGGGGGGGCTTGTACAATGAGCAGTTCTTC
-	TRBV19	TRBD1	TRBJ2-2	CASDSGGYTGELFF	TGTGCCAGTGATTCAGGGGGCTACACCGGGGAGCTGTTTTTT
-	TRBV5-1	-	TRBJ2-1	CASSLEADYYNEQFF	TGCGCCAGCAGCTTGGAGGCGGACTACTACAATGAGCAGTTCTTC
-	TRBV19	-	TRBJ1-1	CASSMQSGMVNTEAFF	TGTGCCAGTAGTATGCAGTCGGGGATGGTTAACACTGAAGCTTTCTTT
once	TRBV5-6	-	TRBJ2-5	CASTPRRLNQETQYF	TGTGCCAGCACCCCCCGGAGGTTAAACCAAGAGACCCAGTACTTC
-	TRBV2	-	TRBJ1-6	CASSAPTSPLHF	TGTGCCAGCAGTGCCCCAACTTCACCCCTCCACTTT
-	TRBV28	TRBD1	TRBJ1-4	CASSRGQSNEKLFF	TGTGCCAGCAGCCGGGGACAGAGTAATGAAAAACTGTTTTTT
-	TRBV28	TRBD2	TRBJ2-1	CASSRRVGAGDNEQFF	TGTGCCAGCAGCCGCCGTGTAGGAGCGGGGGACAATGAGCAGTTCTTC
-	TRBV19	TRBD1	TRBJ2-5	CASSSGGAKTQYF	TGTGCCAGTAGTTCAGGGGGCGCAAAGACCCAGTACTTC
-	TRBV7-9	-	TRBJ2-6	CASSHTASANVLTF	TGTGCCAGCAGCCACACAGCTTCGGCCAACGTCCTGACTTTC
-	TRBV6-1	TRBD2	TRBJ2-3	CASSESGGRGNTQYF	TGTGCCAGCAGTGAAAGCGGCGGGAGGGGAAATACGCAGTATTTT
-	TRBV5-4	-	TRBJ1-2	CASSLGGMSTPANTF	TGTGCCAGCAGCTTGGGGGGAATGTCAACTCCAGCGAACACCTTC
-	TRBV19	-	TRBJ2-7	CASSITGNSYEQYF	TGTGCCAGTAGTATCACGGGGAACTCCTACGAGCAGTACTTC
-	TRBV6-5	TRBD2	TRBJ2-7	CASSQTSGGSYEQYF	TGTGCCAGCAGCCAGACTAGCGGGGGTTCCTACGAGCAGTACTTC
-	TRBV10-3	TRBD2	TRBJ2-3	CAIRAGDTDTQYF	TGTGCCATCAGAGCGGGAGACACAGATACGCAGTATTTT
once	TRBV28	-	TRBJ2-3	CASSTFWSSRRTDTQYF	TGTGCCAGCAGTACCTTTTGGTCTAGCAGACGCACAGATACGCAGTATTTT
-	TRBV4-2	-	TRBJ1-4	CASSQAGQKNEKLFF	TGTGCCAGCAGCCAAGCTGGACAAAAGAATGAAAAACTGTTTTTT
-	TRBV6-1	-	TRBJ1-2	CASSAWENYGYTF	TGTGCCAGCAGTGCTTGGGAGAACTATGGCTACACCTTC
-	TRBV6-5	TRBD1	TRBJ2-7	CASSRTRDRGYEQYF	TGTGCCAGCAGTAGAACCCGGGACAGGGGTTACGAGCAGTACTTC
-	TRBV10-3	-	TRBJ1-4	CAIRSELGNEKLFF	TGTGCCATCAGAAGCGAGTTGGGTAATGAAAAACTGTTTTTT
-	TRBV5-1	TRBD2	TRBJ2-3	CASSFTTSGDRGDTQYF	TGCGCCAGCAGCTTCACCACTAGCGGTGACAGAGGGGATACGCAGTATTTT
-	TRBV6-6	-	TRBJ1-5	CASSQLYQPQHF	TGTGCCAGCAGTCAGCTTTATCAGCCCCAGCATTTT
-	TRBV14	-	TRBJ1-1	CASSQAGFQAFF	TGTGCCAGCAGCCAAGCCGGGTTCCAAGCTTTCTTT
once	TRBV7-8	-	TRBJ2-7	CASSLPEAGHESSYEQYF	TGTGCCAGCAGCTTACCAGAAGCGGGTCACGAAAGCTCCTACGAGCAGTACTTC
-	TRBV7-7	TRBD1	TRBJ2-1	CASSLSGQGNEQFF	TGTGCTAGCAGCTTATCGGGACAGGGGAATGAGCAGTTCTTC
-	TRBV27	TRBD1	TRBJ2-7	CASNKGDSCISYEQYF	TGTGCCAGCAATAAGGGGGACAGCTGCATCTCCTACGAGCAGTACTTC
once	TRBV5-1	-	TRBJ1-2	CASSSDGRLGYTF	TGCGCCAGCAGCTCGGACGGACGGCTCGGCTACACCTTC
-	TRBV5-6	-	TRBJ2-7	CASSWGRQAYEQYF	TGTGCCAGCAGCTGGGGTCGACAGGCCTACGAGCAGTACTTC
-	TRBV27	TRBD1	TRBJ1-5	CASSSTGQGAHSSQPQHF	TGTGCCAGCAGTTCGACCGGACAGGGGGCGCATAGTAGCCAGCCCCAGCATTTT
-	TRBV2	-	TRBJ2-7	CASGLGYEQYF	TGTGCCAGCGGGCTCGGCTACGAGCAGTACTTC
-	TRBV5-8	-	TRBJ2-5	CASSLGWETQYF	TGTGCCAGCAGCTTAGGGTGGGAGACCCAGTACTTC
-	TRBV2	-	TRBJ1-5	CASSVEGGLNQPQHF	TGTGCCAGCAGTGTAGAGGGGGGACTTAATCAGCCCCAGCATTTT
-	TRBV27	-	TRBJ1-2	CASSLSYRDGGYTF	TGTGCCAGCAGTTTATCTTACAGGGACGGGGGCTACACCTTC
-	TRBV6-1	TRBD2	TRBJ2-7	CAIQTSGRIYEQYF	TGTGCCATTCAGACTAGCGGGCGGATCTACGAGCAGTACTTC
-	TRBV9	-	TRBJ2-1	CASSFRLGEQFF	TGTGCCAGCAGCTTTCGACTAGGTGAGCAGTTCTTC
-	TRBV11-1	-	TRBJ2-7	CASSSSTGPYEQYF	TGTGCCAGCAGCTCTTCGACGGGGCCCTACGAGCAGTACTTC